This TCR beta chain was captured in a study of CD8+ T cells in alopecia areata. Overall study results and limits: Numerous expanded lesional clones remained in scalp and blood during tofacitinib. Within the top 100, expanded CD8+ clones significantly decreased with tofacitinib, as did scalp clonality.

The CDR3 runs to 13 residues. CDR1 is SQVTM and CDR2 is ANQGSEA in the germline V gene. Trimming pared 4 bases from V and 3 bases from J, leaving 13 bases between. Reverse transcribed after extraction, RNA yielded cDNA as the sequencing template. The repertoire was sequenced with immunoSEQ multiplex PCR; TCRdb's copy has only in-frame clones and lacks some. The sample includes 40,000 to 50,000 clones, 55% to 75% seen only once; the top ten take 20% to 25%. Worth noting for this clone: Its target is not known. Additional DNA sequences in this sample encode the identical CDR3.

Treatment: oral pan-JAK inhibitor, 5-10 mg twice daily. Collected material from alopecia areata patients comprised lesional scalp punch biopsies and peripheral blood. The researchers isolated CD4+ and CD8+ T cells from PBMCs by sorting. This receptor was taken from a human donor with alopecia areata. The sample here was CD8+ T cells sorted from blood, taken at week 4, from a patient treated with tofacitinib. The V gene is TRBV29-1, the J gene TRBJ2-7, with D perhaps TRBD1 (6 bases). CDR3 nucleotides: TGCAGCGTTGGGCAGGGGTTGATCTACGAGCAGTACTTC. Encoded protein: CSVGQGLIYEQYF.